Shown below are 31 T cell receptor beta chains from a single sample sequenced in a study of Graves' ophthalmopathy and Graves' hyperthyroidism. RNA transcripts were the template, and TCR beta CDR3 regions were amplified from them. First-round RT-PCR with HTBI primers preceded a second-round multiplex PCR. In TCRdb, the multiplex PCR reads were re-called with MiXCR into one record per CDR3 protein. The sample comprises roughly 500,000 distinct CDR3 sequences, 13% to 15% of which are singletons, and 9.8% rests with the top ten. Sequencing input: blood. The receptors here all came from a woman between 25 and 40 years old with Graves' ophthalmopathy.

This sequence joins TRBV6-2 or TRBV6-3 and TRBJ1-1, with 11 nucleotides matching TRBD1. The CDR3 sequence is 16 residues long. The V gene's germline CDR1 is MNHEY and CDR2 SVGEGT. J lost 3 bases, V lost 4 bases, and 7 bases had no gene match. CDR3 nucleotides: TGTGCCAGCAGTTCCCCGCCGGGACAGGGGGACACTGAAGCTTTCTTT. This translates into CASSSPPGQGDTEAFF.

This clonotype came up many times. CDR3 sequence reads: CASSSGQGAFLSTEAFF. The CDR3 DNA follows: TGTGCCAGCAGTAGTGGACAGGGGGCTTTTTTGTCGACTGAAGCTTTCTTT. The chain combines TRBV12-3 or TRBV12-4 with TRBJ1-1, with 11 bases matching TRBD1. The CDR3 has 17 residues. V gave up 5 bases and J gave up 5 bases; unmatched junction bases: 13.

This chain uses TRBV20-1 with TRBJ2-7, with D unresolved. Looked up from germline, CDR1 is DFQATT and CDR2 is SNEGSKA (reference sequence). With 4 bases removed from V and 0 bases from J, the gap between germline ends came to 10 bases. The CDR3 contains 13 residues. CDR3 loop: CSAKLYGSYEQYF. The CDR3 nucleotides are TGCAGTGCTAAACTCTATGGCTCCTACGAGCAGTACTTC.

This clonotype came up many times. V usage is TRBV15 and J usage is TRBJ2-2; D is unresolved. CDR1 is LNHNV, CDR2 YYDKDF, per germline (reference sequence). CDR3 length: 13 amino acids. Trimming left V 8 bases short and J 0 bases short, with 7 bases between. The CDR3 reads CATGSPNTGELFF. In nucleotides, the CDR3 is TGTGCCACCGGCTCCCCGAACACCGGGGAGCTGTTTTTT.

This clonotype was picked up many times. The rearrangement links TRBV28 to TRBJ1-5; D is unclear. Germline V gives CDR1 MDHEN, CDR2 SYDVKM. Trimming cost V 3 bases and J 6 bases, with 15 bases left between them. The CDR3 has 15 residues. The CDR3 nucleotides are TGTGCCAGCAGTTTGGAAATGGCGCGGGGTCAGCCCCAGCATTTT. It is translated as CASSLEMARGQPQHF.

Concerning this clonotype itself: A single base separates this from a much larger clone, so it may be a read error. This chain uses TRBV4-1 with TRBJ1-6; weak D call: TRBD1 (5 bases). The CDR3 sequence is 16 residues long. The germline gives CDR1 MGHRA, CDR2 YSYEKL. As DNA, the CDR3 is TGCGCCAGCAGCCAAGAAGTTGGACACCTTAATTCACCCATCCACTTT. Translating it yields CASSQEVGHLNSPIHF.

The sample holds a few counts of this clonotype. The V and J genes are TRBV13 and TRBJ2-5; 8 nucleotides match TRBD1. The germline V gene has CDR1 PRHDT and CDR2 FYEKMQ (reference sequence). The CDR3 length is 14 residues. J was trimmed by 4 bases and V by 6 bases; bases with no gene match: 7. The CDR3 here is CASSSSGQGETQYF. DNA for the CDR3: TGTGCCAGCAGTTCCTCCGGACAGGGAGAGACCCAGTACTTC.

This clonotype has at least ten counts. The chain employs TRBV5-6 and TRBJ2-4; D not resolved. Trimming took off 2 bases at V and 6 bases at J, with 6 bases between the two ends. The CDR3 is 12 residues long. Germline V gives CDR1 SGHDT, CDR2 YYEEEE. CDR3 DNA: TGTGCCAGCAGCTTCGGTGGAAACATTCAGTACTTC. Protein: CASSFGGNIQYF.

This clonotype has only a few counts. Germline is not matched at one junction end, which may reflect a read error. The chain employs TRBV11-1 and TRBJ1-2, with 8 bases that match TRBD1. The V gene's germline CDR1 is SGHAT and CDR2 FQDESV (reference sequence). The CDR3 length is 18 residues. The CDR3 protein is CARSLVTGTGLFNYDYTF. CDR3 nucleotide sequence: TGTGCCCGCAGCTTAGTAACCGGGACAGGTCTTTTTAACTATGACTACACCTTC. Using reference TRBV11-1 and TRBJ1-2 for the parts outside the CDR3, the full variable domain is EAEVAQSPRYKITEKSQAVAFWCDPISGHATLYWYRQILGQGPELLVQFQDESVVDDSQLPKDRFSAERLKGVDSTLKIQPAELGDSAMYLCARSLVTGTGLFNYDYTFGSGTRLTVV.

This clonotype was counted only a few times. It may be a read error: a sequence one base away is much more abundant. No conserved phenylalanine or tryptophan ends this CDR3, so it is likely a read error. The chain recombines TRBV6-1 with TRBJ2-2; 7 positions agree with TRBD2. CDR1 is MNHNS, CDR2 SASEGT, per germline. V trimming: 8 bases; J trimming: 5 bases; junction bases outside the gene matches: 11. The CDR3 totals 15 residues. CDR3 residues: CASRSERGGTGELFL. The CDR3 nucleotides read TGTGCCAGCCGATCCGAGCGGGGAGGTACCGGGGAGCTGTTTTTG.

This CDR3 is CASSPRVGPSGELFF. The CDR3, as DNA: TGTGCCAGTAGCCCTCGTGTGGGCCCCAGCGGGGAGCTGTTTTTT. The gene calls are TRBV19 and TRBJ2-2; no clear D gene. The germline gives CDR1 LNHDA, CDR2 SQIVND (reference sequence). The V gene lost 6 bases and the J gene lost 7 bases, with 18 bases spanning the gap. The CDR3 runs 15 residues.

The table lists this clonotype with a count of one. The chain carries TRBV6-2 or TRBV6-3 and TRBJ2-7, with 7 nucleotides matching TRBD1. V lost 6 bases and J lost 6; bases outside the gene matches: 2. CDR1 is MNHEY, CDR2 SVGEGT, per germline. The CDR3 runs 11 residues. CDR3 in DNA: TGTGCCAGCAGCAGGGACAGCGAGCAGTACTTC. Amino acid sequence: CASSRDSEQYF.

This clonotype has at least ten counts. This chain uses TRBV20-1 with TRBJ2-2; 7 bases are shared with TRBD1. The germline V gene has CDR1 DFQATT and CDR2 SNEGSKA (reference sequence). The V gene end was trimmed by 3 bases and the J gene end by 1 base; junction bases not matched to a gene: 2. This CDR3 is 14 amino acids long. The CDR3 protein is CSARRQGNTGELFF. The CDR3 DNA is TGCAGTGCTAGGAGACAGGGGAACACCGGGGAGCTGTTTTTT.

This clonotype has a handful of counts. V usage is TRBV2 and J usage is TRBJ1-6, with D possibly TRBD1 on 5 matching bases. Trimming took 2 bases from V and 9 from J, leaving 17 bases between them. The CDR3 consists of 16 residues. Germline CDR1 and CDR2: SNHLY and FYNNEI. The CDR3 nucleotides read TGTGCCAGCAGTGAACTCGGGGGAAAATCTGGTTCACCCCTCCACTTT. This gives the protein CASSELGGKSGSPLHF.

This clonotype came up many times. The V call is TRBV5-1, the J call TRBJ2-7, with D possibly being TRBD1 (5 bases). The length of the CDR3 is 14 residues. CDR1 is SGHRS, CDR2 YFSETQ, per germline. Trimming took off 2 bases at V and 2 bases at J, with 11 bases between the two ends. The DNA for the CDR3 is TGCGCCAGCAGCTTCGACAGTGGAGCCTACGAGCAGTACTTC. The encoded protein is CASSFDSGAYEQYF.

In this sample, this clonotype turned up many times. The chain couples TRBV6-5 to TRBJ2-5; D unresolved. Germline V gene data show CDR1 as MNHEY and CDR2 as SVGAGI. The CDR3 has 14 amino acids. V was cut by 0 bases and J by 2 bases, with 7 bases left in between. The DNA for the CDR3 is TGTGCCAGCAGTTACTCGACTTCTCAAGAGACCCAGTACTTC. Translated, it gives CASSYSTSQETQYF.

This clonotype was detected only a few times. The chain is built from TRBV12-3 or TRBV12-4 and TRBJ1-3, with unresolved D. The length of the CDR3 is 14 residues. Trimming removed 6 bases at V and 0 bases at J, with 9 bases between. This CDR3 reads CASRPDSSGNTIYF. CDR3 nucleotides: TGTGCCAGCAGACCAGATTCCTCTGGAAACACCATATATTTT.

In nucleotides, the CDR3 is TGTGCCAGCGGGAGGGGCACAGGGGGCTTTGTTAATTCACCCCTCCACTTT. It codes for CASGRGTGGFVNSPLHF. The V gene is TRBV6-1, the J gene TRBJ1-6; 9 bases map to TRBD1. The CDR3 is 17 residues long. CDR1 is MNHNS, CDR2 SASEGT, per germline. The junction had 14 bases not matched to a gene; V was cut back by 8 bases and J by 6 bases.

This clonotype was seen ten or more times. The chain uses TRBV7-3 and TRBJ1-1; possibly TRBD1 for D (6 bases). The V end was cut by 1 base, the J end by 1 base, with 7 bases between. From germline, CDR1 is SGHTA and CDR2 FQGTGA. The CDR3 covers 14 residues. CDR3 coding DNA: TGTGCCAGCAGCTTAATGGGACAGAACACTGAAGCTTTCTTT. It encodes CASSLMGQNTEAFF. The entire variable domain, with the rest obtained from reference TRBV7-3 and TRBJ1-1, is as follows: GAGVSQTPSNKVTEKGKYVELRCDPISGHTALYWYRQSLGQGPEFLIYFQGTGAADDSGLPNDRFFAVRPEGSVSTLKIQRTERGDSAVYLCASSLMGQNTEAFFGQGTRLTVV.

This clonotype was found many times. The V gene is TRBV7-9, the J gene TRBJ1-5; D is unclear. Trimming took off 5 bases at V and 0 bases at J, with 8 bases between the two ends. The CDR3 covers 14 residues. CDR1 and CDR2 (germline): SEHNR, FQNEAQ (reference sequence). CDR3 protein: CASSTRDSNQPQHF. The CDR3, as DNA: TGTGCCAGCAGCACTCGGGATAGCAATCAGCCCCAGCATTTT.

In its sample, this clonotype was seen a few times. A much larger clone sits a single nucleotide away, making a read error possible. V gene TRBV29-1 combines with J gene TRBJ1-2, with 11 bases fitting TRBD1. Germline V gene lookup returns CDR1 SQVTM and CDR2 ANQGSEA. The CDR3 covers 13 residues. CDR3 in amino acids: CSVVGQGDYGHTF. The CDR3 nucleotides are TGCAGCGTTGTGGGACAGGGGGACTATGGCCACACCTTC.

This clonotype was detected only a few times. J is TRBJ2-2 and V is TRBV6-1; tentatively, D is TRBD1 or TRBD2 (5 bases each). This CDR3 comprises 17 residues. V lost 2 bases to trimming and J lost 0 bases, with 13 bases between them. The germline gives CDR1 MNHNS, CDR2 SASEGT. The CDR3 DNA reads TGTGCCAGCAGTGAAAGGTGGGGGACCGCGAACACCGGGGAGCTGTTTTTT. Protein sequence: CASSERWGTANTGELFF.

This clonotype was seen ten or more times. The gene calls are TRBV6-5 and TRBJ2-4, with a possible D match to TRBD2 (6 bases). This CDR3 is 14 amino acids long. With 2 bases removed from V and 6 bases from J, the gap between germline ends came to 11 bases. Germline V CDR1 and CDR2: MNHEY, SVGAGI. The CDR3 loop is CASSYRLAPNIQYF. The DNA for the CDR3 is TGTGCCAGCAGTTACCGGCTAGCGCCAAACATTCAGTACTTC.

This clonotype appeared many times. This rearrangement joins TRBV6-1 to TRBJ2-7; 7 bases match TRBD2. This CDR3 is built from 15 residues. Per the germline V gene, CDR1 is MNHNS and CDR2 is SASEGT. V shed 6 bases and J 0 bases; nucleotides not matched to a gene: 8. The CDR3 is CASSPGGYSSYEQYF. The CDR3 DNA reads TGTGCCAGCAGCCCGGGGGGATATAGCTCCTACGAGCAGTACTTC.

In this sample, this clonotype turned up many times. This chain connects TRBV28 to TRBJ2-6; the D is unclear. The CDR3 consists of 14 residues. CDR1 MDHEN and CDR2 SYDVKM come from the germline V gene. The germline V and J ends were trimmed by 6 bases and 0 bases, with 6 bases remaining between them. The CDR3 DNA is TGTGCCAGCAGCCGCAACTCTGGGGCCAACGTCCTGACTTTC. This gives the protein CASSRNSGANVLTF.

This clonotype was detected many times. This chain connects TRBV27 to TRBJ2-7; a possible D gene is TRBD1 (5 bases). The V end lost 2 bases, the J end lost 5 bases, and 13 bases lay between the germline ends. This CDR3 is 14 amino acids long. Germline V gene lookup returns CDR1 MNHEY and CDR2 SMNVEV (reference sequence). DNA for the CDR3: TGTGCCAGCAGTTTAGACAGCCCCTTTGACGAGCAGTACTTC. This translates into CASSLDSPFDEQYF.

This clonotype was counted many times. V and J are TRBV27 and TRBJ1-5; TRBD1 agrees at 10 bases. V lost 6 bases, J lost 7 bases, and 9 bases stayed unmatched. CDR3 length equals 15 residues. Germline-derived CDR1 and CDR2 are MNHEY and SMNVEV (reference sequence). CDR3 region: CASRGTGTGDQPQHF. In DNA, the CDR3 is TGTGCCAGCAGAGGAACCGGGACAGGGGACCAGCCCCAGCATTTT.

CDR3 in DNA: TGTGCCTGGGGACCCGCGGACAGGAGGAACACTGAAGCTTTCTTT. It encodes CAWGPADRRNTEAFF. The chain employs TRBV30 and TRBJ1-1; 7 nucleotides line up with TRBD1. In germline, CDR1 is GTSNPN, CDR2 SVGIG (reference sequence). This CDR3 region has 15 residues. J lost 1 base, V lost 5 bases, and 10 bases had no gene match. Full variable domain (outside the CDR3, taken from reference TRBV30 and TRBJ1-1): SQTIHQWPATLVQPVGSPLSLECTVEGTSNPNLYWYRQAAGRGLQLLFYSVGIGQISSEVPQNLSASRPQDRQFILSSKKLLLSDSGFYLCAWGPADRRNTEAFFGQGTRLTVV.

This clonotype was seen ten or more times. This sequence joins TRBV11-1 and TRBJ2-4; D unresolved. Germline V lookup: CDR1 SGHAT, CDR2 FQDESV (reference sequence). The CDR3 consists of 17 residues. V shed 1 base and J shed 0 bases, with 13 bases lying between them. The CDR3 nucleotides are TGTGCCAGCAGCTTAGAGGGTGTTCCACTAGCCAAAAACATTCAGTACTTC. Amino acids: CASSLEGVPLAKNIQYF.

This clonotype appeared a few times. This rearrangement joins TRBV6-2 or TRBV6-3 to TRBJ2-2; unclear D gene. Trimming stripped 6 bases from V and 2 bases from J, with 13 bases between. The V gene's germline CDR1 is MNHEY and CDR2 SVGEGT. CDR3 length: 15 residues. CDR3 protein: CASRRRTENTGELFF. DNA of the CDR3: TGTGCCAGCAGACGCCGAACGGAAAACACCGGGGAGCTGTTTTTT.

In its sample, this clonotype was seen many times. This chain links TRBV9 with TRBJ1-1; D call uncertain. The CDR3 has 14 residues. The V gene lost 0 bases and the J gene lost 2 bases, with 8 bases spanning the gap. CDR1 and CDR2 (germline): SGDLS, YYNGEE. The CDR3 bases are TGTGCCAGCAGCGTAGTTCTCGAAAACACTGAAGCTTTCTTT. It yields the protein CASSVVLENTEAFF.